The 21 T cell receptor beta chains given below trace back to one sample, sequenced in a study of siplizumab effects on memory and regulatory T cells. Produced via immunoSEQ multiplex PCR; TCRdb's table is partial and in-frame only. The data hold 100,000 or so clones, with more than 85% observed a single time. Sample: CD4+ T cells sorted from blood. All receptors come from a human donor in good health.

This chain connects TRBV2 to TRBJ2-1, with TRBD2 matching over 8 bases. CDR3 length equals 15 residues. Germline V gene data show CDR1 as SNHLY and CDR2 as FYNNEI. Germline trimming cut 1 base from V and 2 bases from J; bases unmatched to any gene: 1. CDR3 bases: TGTGCCAGCAGTGAAGGGACTAGCCCCTACAATGAGCAGTTCTTC. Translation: CASSEGTSPYNEQFF.

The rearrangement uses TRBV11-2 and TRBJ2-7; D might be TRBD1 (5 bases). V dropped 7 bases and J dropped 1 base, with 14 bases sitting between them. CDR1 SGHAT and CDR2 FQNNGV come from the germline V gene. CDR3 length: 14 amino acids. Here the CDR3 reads CASTLGQESYEQYF. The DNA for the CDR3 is TGTGCCAGCACCTTGGGGCAGGAGTCCTACGAGCAGTACTTC.

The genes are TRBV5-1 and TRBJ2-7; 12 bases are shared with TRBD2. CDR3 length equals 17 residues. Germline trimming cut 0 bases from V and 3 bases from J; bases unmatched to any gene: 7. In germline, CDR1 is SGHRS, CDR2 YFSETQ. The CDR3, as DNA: TGCGCCAGCAGCTTGGATTCGGGGACTAGCGGGCTCTACGAGCAGTACTTC. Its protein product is CASSLDSGTSGLYEQYF. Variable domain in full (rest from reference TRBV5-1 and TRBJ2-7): KAGVTQTPRYLIKTRGQQVTLSCSPISGHRSVSWYQQTPGQGLQFLFEYFSETQRNKGNFPGRFSGRQFSNSRSEMNVSTLELGDSALYLCASSLDSGTSGLYEQYFGPGTRLTVT.

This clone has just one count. The CDR3 region has the DNA TGTGCCAGCAGCTTGTTCGGGGGGGCGAGGGAGCAGTACTTC. Amino acid sequence: CASSLFGGAREQYF. The chain recombines TRBV5-6 with TRBJ2-7; 8 nucleotides align to TRBD2. With 1 base clipped from V and 7 bases from J, the junction kept 7 bases outside the gene matches. From germline, CDR1 is SGHDT and CDR2 YYEEEE. This CDR3 contains 14 residues.

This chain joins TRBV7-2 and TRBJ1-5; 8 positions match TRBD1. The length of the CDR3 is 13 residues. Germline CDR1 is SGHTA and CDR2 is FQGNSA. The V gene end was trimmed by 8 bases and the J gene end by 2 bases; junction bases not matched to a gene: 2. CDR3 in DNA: TGTGCCAGCGACAGGGGAGGCAATCAGCCCCAGCATTTT. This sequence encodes CASDRGGNQPQHF.

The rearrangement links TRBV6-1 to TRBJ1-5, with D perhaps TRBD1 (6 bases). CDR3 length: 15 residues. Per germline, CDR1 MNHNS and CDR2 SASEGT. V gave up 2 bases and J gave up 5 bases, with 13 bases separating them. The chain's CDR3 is CASSELAGVHQPQHF. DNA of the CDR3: TGTGCCAGCAGTGAACTTGCAGGGGTGCATCAGCCCCAGCATTTT.

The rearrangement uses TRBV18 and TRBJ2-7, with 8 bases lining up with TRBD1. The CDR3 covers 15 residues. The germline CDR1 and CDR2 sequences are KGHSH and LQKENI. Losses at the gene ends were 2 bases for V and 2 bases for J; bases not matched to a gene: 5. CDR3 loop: CASSPNPDRAYEQYF. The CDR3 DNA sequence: TGTGCCAGCTCACCAAATCCGGACAGGGCCTACGAGCAGTACTTC.

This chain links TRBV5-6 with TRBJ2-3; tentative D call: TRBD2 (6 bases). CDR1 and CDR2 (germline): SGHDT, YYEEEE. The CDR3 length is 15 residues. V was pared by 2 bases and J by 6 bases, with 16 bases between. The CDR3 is CASSFAWGDGDTQYF. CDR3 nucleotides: TGTGCCAGCAGCTTCGCCTGGGGGGATGGGGATACGCAGTATTTT.

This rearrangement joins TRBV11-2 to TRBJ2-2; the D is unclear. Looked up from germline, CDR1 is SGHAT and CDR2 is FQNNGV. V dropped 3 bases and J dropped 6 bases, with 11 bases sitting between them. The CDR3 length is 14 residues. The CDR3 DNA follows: TGTGCCAGCAGCTTGGGTAGCAATCCCGGGGAGCTGTTTTTT. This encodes CASSLGSNPGELFF.

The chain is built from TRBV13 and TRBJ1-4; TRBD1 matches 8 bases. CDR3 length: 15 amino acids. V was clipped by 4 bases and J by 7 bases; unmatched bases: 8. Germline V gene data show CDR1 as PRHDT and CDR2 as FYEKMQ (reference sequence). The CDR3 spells CASSSGTGRIEKLFF. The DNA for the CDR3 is TGTGCCAGCAGCTCCGGGACAGGAAGGATTGAAAAACTGTTTTTT.

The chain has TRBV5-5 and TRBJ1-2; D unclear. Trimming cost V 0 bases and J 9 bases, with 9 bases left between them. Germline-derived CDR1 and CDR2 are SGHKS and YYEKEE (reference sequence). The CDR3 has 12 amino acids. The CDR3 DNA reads TGTGCCAGCAGCTTGGAACAGCTGAGCTACACCTTC. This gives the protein CASSLEQLSYTF.

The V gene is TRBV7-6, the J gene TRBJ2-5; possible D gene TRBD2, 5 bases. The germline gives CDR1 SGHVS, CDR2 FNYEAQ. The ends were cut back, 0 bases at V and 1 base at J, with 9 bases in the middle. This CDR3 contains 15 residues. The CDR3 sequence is CASSLALSGQETQYF. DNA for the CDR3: TGTGCCAGCAGCTTAGCGTTGAGCGGCCAAGAGACCCAGTACTTC.

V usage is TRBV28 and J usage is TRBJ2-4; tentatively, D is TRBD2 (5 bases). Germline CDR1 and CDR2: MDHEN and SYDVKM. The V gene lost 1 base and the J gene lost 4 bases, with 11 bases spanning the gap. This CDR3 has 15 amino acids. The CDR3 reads CASSLSSPGKNIQYF. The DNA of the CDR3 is TGTGCCAGCAGTTTATCATCCCCGGGGAAAAACATTCAGTACTTC.

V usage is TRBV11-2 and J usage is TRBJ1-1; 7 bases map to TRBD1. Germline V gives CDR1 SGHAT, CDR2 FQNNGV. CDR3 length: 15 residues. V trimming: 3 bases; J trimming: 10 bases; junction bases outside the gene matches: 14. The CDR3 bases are TGTGCCAGCAGCTTTGAGGGGGCTGATAGGTCGGGAGCTTTCTTT. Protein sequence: CASSFEGADRSGAFF. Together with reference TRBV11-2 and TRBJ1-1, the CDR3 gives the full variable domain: EAGVAQSPRYKIIEKRQSVAFWCNPISGHATLYWYQQILGQGPKLLIQFQNNGVVDDSQLPKDRFSAERLKGVDSTLKIQPAKLEDSAVYLCASSFEGADRSGAFFGQGTRLTVV.

CDR3 DNA: TGTGCCAGCAGCTTAACACTCCGGGGAAGCTCCTACAATGAGCAGTTCTTC. It specifies CASSLTLRGSSYNEQFF. V is TRBV7-2 and J is TRBJ2-1; tentative D call: TRBD2 (5 bases). The V gene lost 2 bases and the J gene lost 0 bases, with 14 bases spanning the gap. Germline loops: CDR1 SGHTA, CDR2 FQGNSA. The CDR3 has 17 amino acids. The full variable domain, completed using reference TRBV7-2 and TRBJ2-1, is GAGVSQSPSNKVTEKGKDVELRCDPISGHTALYWYRQSLGQGLEFLIYFQGNSAPDKSGLPSDRFSAERTGGSVSTLTIQRTQQEDSAVYLCASSLTLRGSSYNEQFFGPGTRLTVL.

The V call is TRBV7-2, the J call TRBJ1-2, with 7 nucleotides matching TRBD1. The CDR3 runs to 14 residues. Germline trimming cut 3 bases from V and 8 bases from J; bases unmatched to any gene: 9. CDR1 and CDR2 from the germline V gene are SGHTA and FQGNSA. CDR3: CASSFFGQEGGYTF. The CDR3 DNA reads TGTGCCAGCAGCTTCTTCGGACAGGAAGGGGGCTACACCTTC.

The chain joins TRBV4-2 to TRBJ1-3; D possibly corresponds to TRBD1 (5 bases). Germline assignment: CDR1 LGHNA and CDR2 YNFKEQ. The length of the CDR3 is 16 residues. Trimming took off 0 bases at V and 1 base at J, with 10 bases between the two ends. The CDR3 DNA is TGTGCCAGCAGCCAAGAGTGGACATCTTCTGGAAACACCATATATTTT. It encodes CASSQEWTSSGNTIYF.

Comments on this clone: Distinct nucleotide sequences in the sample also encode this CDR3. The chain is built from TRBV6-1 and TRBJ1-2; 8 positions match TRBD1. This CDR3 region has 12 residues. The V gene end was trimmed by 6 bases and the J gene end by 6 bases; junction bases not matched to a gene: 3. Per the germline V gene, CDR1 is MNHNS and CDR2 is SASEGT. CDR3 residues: CASSDRGHGYTF. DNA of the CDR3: TGTGCCAGCAGCGACAGGGGACATGGCTACACCTTC.

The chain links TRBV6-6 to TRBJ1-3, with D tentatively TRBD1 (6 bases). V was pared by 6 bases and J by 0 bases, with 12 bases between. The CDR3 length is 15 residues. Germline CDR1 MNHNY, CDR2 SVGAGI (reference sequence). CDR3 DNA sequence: TGTGCCAGCAGAACTACAGGGCACTCTGGAAACACCATATATTTT. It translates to CASRTTGHSGNTIYF.

The CDR3 sequence is CASSQTGTGFTDTQYF. The CDR3, as DNA: TGCGCCAGCAGCCAGACCGGGACAGGGTTCACAGATACGCAGTATTTT. The chain uses TRBV4-1 and TRBJ2-3; 9 bases fit TRBD1. The CDR3 is 16 residues long. V was clipped by 3 bases and J by 2 bases; unmatched bases: 6. Germline lookup yields CDR1 MGHRA and CDR2 YSYEKL.

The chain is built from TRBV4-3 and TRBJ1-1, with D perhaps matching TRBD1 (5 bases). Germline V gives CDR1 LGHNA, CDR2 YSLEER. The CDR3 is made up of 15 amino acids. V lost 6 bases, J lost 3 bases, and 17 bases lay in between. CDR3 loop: CASSPMGDLDTEAFF. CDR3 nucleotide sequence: TGCGCCAGCAGTCCTATGGGGGATTTGGACACTGAAGCTTTCTTT.